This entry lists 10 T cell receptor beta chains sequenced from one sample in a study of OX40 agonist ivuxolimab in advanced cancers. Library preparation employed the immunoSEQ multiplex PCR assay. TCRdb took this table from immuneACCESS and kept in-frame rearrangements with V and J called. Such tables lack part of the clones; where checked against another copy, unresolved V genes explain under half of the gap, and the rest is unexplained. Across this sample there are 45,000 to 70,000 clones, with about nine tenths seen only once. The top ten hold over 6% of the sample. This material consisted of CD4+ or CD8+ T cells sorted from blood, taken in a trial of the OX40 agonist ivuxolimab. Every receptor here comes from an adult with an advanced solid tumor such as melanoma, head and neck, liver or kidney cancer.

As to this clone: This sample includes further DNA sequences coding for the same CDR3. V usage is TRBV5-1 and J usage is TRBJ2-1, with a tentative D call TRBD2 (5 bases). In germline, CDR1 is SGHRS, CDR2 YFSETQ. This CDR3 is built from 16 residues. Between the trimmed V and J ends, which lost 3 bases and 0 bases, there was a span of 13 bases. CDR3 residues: CASSSSGASSYNEQFF. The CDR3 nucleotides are TGCGCCAGCAGCTCAAGCGGAGCGAGCTCCTACAATGAGCAGTTCTTC.

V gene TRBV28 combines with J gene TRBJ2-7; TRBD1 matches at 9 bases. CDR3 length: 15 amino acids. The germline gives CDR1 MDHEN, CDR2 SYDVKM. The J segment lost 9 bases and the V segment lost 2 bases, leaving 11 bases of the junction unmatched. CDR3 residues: CASSLTPGTGFGQYF. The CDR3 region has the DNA TGTGCCAGCAGTTTAACTCCCGGGACAGGGTTCGGGCAGTACTTC.

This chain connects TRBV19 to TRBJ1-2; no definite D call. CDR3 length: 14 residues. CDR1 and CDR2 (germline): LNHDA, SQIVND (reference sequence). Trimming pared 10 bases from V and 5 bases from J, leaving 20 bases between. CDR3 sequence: CAIRRGRFPYGYTF. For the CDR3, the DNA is TGTGCCATTCGACGGGGTCGGTTCCCATATGGCTACACCTTC.

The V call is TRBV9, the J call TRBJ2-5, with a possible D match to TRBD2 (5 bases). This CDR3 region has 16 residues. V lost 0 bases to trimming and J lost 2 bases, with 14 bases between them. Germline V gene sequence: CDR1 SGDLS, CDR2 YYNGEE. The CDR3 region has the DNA TGTGCCAGCAGCGTAGTCCCCCATGGCGGGCAAGAGACCCAGTACTTC. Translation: CASSVVPHGGQETQYF.

The CDR3 region is CASNTRNRGYEQYF. The CDR3 nucleotides are TGTGCCAGCAATACACGCAACAGGGGGTACGAGCAGTACTTC. J is TRBJ2-7 and V is TRBV6-1; 8 nucleotides match TRBD1. V shed 7 bases, J shed 4 bases, and the junction held 9 bases outside the gene matches. Germline V gives CDR1 MNHNS, CDR2 SASEGT. The CDR3 runs to 14 residues.

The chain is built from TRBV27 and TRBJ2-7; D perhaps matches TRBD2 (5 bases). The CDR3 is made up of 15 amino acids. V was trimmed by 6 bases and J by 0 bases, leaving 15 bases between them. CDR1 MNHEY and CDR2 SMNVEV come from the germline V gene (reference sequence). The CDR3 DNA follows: TGTGCCAGCAGATTGGGCCTGGGGAGCTCCTACGAGCAGTACTTC. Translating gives CASRLGLGSSYEQYF.

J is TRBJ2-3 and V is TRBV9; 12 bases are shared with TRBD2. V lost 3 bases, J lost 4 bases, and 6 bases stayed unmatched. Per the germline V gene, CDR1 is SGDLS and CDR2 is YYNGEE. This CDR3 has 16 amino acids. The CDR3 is CASSAQLAGGSDTQYF. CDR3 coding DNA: TGTGCCAGCAGCGCCCAACTAGCGGGAGGTTCAGATACGCAGTATTTT.

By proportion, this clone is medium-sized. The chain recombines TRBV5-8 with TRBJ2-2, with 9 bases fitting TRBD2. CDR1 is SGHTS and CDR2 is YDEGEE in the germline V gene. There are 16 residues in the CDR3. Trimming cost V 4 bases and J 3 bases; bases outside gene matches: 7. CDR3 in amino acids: CASSRAGGLDTGELFF. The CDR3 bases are TGTGCCAGCAGCCGCGCGGGGGGGCTGGACACCGGGGAGCTGTTTTTT.

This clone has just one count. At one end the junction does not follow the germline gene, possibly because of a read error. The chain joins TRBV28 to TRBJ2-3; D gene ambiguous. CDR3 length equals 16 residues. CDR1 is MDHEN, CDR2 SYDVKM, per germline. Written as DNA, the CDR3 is TGTGCCAGCAGTCCACCAACAACGCGGAGCATAGATACGCAGTATTTT. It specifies CASSPPTTRSIDTQYF.

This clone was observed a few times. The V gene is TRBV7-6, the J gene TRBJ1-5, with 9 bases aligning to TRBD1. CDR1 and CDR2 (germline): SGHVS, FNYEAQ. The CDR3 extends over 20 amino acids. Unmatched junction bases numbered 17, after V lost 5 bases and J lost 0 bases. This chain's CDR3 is CASSGGGDRVRLDSNQPQHF. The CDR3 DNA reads TGTGCCAGCAGCGGGGGCGGGGACAGGGTTAGGCTGGATAGCAATCAGCCCCAGCATTTT. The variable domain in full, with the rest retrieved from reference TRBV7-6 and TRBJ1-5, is GAGVSQSPRYKVTKRGQDVALRCDPISGHVSLYWYRQALGQGPEFLTYFNYEAQQDKSGLPNDRFSAERPEGSISTLTIQRTEQRDSAMYRCASSGGGDRVRLDSNQPQHFGDGTRLSIL.